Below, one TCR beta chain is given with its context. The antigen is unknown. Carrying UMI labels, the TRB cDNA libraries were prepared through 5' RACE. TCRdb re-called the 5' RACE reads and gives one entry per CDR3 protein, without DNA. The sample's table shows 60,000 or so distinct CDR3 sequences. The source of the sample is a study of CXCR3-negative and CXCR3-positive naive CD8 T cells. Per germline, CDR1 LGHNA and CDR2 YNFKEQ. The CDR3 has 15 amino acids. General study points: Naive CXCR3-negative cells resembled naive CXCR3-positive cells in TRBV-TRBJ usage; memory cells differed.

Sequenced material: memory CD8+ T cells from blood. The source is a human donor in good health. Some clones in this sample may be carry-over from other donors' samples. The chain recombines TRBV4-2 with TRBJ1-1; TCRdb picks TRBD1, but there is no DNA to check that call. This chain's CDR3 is CASSQEPGTNTEAFF.